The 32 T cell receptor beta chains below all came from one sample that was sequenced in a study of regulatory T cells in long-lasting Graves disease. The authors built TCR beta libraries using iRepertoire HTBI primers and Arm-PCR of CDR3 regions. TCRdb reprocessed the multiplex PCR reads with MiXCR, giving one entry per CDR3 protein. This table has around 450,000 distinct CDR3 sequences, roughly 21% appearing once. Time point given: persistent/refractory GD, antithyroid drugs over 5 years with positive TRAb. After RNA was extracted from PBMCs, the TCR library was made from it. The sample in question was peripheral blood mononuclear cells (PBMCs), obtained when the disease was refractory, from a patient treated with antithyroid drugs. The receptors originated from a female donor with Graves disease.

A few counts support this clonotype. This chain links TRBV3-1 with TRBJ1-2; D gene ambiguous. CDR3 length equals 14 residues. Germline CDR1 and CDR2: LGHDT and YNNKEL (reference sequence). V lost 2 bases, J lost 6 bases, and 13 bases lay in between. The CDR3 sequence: CASSQLVQRNGYTF. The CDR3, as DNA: TGTGCCAGCAGCCAATTGGTACAGAGGAATGGCTACACCTTC.

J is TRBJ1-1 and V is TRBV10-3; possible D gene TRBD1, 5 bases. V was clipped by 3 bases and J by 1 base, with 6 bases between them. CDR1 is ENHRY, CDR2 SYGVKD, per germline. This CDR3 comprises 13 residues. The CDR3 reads CAISEGANTEAFF. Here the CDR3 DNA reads TGTGCCATCAGTGAAGGGGCGAACACTGAAGCTTTCTTT.

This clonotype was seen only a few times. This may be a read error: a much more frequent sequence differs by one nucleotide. CDR3 protein: CASSHGYGYTF. In nucleotides, the CDR3 is TGTGCCAGCAGTCACGGCTATGGCTACACCTTC. The J gene is TRBJ1-2, the V gene TRBV3-1; D is uncertain. Germline V CDR1 and CDR2: LGHDT, YNNKEL (reference sequence). V lost 6 bases, J lost 4 bases, and 6 bases lay in between. This CDR3 is built from 11 residues.

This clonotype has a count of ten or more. The CDR3 DNA sequence: TGTGCCAGCAGTGGGACAGGGGGCTGGAATCAGCCCCAGCATTTT. It encodes CASSGTGGWNQPQHF. The V call is TRBV27, the J call TRBJ1-5; 12 positions agree with TRBD1. This CDR3 comprises 15 residues. Trimming cost V 5 bases and J 4 bases; bases outside gene matches: 3. Looked up from germline, CDR1 is MNHEY and CDR2 is SMNVEV (reference sequence).

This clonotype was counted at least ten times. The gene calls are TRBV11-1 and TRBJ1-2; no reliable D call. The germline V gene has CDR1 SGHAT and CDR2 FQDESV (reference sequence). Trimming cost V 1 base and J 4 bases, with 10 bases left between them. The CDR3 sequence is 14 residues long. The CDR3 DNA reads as TGTGCCAGCAGCTTAGAAGGCAGGACCTATGGCTACACCTTC. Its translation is CASSLEGRTYGYTF.

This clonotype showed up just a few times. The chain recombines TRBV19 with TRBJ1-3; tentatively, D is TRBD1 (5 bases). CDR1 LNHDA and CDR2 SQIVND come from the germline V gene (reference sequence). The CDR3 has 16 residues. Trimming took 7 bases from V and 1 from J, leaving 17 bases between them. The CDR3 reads CASNSWDQLSGNTIYF. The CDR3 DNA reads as TGTGCCAGTAACAGCTGGGACCAGCTTTCTGGAAACACCATATATTTT.

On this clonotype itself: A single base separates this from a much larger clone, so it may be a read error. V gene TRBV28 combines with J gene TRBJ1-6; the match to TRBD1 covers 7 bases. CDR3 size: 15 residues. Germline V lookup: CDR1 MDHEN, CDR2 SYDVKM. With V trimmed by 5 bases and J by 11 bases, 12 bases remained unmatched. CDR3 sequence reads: CASSPGQATGPPLHF. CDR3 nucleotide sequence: TGTGCCAGCAGTCCCGGACAGGCGACGGGGCCACCCCTCCACTTT.

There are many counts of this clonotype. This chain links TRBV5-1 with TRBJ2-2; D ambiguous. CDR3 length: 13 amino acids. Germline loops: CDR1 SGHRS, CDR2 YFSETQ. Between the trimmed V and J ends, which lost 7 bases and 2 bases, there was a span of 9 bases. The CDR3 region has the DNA TGCGCCAGCCAGGACGGTAACACCGGGGAGCTGTTTTTT. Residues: CASQDGNTGELFF.

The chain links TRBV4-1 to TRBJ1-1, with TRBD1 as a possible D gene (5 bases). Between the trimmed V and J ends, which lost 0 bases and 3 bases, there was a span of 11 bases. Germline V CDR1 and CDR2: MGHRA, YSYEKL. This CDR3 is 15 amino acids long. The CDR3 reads CASSQDDGGYTEAFF. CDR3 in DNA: TGCGCCAGCAGCCAAGATGACGGGGGGTACACTGAAGCTTTCTTT.

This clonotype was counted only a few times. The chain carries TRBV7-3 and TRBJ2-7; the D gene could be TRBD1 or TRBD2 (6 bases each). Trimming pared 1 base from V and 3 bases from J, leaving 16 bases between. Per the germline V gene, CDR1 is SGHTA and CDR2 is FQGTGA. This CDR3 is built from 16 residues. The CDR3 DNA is TGTGCCAGCAGCTTAAGGGGGCGGGGACCCCTCTACGAGCAGTACTTC. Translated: CASSLRGRGPLYEQYF.

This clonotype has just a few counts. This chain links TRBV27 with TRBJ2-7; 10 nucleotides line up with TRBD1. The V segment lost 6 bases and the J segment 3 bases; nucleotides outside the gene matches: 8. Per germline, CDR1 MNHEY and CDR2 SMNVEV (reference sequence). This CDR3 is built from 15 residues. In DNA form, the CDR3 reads TGTGCCAGCAGGACGGGACAGGGGACTTTCTACGAGCAGTACTTC. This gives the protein CASRTGQGTFYEQYF.

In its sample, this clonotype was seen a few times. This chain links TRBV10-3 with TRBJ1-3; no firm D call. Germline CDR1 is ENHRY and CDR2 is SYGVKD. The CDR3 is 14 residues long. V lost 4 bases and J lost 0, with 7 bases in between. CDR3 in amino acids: CAISAGYSGNTIYF. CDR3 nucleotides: TGTGCCATCAGTGCGGGGTACTCTGGAAACACCATATATTTT.

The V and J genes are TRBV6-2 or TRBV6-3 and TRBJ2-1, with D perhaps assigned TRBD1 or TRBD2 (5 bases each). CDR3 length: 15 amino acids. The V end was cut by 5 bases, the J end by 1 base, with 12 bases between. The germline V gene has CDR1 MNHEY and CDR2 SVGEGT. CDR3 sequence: CASSIRERSYNEQFF. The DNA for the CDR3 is TGTGCCAGCAGTATCAGGGAGAGGTCCTACAATGAGCAGTTCTTC.

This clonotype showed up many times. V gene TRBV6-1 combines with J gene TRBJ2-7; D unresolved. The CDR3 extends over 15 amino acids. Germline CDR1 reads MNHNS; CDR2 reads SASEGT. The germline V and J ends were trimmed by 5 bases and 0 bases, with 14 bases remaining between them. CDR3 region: CASSHGRIGSYEQYF. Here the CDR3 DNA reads TGTGCCAGCAGTCACGGACGGATTGGCTCCTACGAGCAGTACTTC.

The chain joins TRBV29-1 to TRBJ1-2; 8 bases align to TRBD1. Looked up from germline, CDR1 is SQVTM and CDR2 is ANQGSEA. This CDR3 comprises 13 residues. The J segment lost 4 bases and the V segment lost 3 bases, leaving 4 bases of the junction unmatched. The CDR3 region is CSVDPGGSYGYTF. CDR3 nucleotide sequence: TGCAGCGTTGATCCAGGGGGCAGCTATGGCTACACCTTC.

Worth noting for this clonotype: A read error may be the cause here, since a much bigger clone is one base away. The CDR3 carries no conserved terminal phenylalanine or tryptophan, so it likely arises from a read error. The CDR3 coding sequence is TGCGCCAGCAGTGCTGGCAGGGACTACGAGCAGTACCTC. It codes for CASSAGRDYEQYL. The gene calls are TRBV5-1 and TRBJ2-7, with TRBD1 as a possible D gene (5 bases). Germline V gene data show CDR1 as SGHRS and CDR2 as YFSETQ. The CDR3 consists of 13 residues. Trimming removed 5 bases at V and 3 bases at J, with 12 bases between.

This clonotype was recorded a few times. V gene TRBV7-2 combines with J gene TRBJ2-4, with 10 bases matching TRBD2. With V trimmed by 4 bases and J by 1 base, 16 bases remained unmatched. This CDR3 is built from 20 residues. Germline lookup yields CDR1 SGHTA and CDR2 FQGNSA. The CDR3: CASSWGGGLAGEYAKNIQYF. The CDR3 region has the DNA TGTGCCAGCAGCTGGGGAGGGGGTCTAGCGGGAGAATATGCCAAAAACATTCAGTACTTC.

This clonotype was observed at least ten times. Here the CDR3 DNA reads TGTGCCAGTAGCCGGGACGGAAGAAATTCACCCCTCCACTTT. Residues: CASSRDGRNSPLHF. The chain is built from TRBV19 and TRBJ1-6, with a tentative D call TRBD1 (5 bases). Germline CDR1 is LNHDA and CDR2 is SQIVND (reference sequence). V was cut by 6 bases and J by 7 bases, with 13 bases left in between. CDR3 length equals 14 residues. Full variable domain (missing parts from reference TRBV19 and TRBJ1-6): DGGITQSPKYLFRKEGQNVTLSCEQNLNHDAMYWYRQDPGQGLRLIYYSQIVNDFQKGDIAEGYSVSREKKESFPLTVTSAQKNPTAFYLCASSRDGRNSPLHFGNGTRLTVT.

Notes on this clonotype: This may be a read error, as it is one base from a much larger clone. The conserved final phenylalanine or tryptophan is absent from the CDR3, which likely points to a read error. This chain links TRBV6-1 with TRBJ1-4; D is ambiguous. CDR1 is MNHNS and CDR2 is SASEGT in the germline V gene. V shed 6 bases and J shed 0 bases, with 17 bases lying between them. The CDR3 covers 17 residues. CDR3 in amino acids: CASSPAEQVATNEKLFS. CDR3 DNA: TGTGCCAGCAGCCCGGCGGAGCAGGTCGCAACTAATGAAAAACTGTTTTCT.

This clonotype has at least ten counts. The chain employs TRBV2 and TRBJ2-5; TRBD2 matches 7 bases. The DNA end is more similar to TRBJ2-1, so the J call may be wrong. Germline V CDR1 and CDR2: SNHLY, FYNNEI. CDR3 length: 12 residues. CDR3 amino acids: CASRGGGNEQFF. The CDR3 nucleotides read TGTGCCAGCAGGGGGGGGGGGAATGAGCAGTTCTTC.

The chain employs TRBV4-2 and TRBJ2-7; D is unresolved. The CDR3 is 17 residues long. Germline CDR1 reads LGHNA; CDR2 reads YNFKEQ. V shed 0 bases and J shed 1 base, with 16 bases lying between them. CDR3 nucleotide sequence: TGTGCCAGCAGCCAAGATCTGGCGTCGCGTACTTCCTACGAGCAGTACTTC. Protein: CASSQDLASRTSYEQYF.

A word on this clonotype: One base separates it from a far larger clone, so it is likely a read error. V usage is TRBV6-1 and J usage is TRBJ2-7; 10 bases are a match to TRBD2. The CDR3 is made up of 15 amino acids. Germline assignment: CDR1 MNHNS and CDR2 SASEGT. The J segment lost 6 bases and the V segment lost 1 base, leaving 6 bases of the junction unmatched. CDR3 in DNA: TGTGCCAGCAGTGAAGGTCTAGCGGGGGCCTGCGAGCAGTACTTC. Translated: CASSEGLAGACEQYF.

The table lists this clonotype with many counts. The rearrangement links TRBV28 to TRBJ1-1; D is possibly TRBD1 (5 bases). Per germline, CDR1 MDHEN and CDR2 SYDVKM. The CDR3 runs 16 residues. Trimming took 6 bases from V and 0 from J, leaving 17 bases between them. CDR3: CASRAYEGLMNTEAFF. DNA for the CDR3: TGTGCCAGCAGGGCGTACGAGGGGCTAATGAACACTGAAGCTTTCTTT.

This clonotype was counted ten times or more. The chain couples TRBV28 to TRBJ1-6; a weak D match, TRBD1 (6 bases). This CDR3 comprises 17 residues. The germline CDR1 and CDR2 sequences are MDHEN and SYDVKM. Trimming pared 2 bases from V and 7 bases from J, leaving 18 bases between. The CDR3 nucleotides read TGTGCCAGCAGTTTAAGCTTAGGGGGGCTGCTCAATTCACCCCTCCACTTT. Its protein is CASSLSLGGLLNSPLHF.

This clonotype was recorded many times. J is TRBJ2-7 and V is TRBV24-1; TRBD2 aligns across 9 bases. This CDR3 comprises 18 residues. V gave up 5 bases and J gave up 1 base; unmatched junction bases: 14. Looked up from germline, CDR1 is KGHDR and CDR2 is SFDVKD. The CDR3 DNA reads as TGTGCCACCAGTGTGCGGGGACTAGCACCTGCTCGGTCCTACGAGCAGTACTTC. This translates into CATSVRGLAPARSYEQYF.

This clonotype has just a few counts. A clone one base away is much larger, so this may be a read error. The chain's CDR3 is CASSLPQGASTEAFF. CDR3 sequence (DNA): TGTGCCAGCAGTTTGCCACAGGGTGCTAGCACTGAAGCTTTCTTT. The chain carries TRBV28 and TRBJ1-1, with TRBD1 as a possible D gene (6 bases). The CDR3 totals 15 residues. Trimming removed 3 bases from V and 4 bases from J, with 15 bases in between. Germline V gene data show CDR1 as MDHEN and CDR2 as SYDVKM.

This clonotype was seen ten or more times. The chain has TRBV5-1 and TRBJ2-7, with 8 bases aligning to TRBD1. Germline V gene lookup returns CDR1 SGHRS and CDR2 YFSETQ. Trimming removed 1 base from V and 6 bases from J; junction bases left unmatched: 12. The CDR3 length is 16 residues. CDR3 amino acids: CASSLLGGQEPTEQYF. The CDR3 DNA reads TGCGCCAGCAGCTTGTTAGGGGGACAGGAGCCTACCGAGCAGTACTTC.

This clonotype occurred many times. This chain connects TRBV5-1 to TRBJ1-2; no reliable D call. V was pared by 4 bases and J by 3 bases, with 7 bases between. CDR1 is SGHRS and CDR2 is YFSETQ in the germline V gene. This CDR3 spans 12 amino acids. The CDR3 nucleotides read TGCGCCAGCAGCAGGGAATACTATGGCTACACCTTC. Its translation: CASSREYYGYTF.

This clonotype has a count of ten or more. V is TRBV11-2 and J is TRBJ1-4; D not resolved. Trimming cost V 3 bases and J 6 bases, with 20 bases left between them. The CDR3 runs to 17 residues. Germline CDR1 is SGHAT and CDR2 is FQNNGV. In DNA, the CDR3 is TGTGCCAGCAGCTTCGGCCACCACACCCGCATTTATGAAAAACTGTTTTTT. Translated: CASSFGHHTRIYEKLFF.

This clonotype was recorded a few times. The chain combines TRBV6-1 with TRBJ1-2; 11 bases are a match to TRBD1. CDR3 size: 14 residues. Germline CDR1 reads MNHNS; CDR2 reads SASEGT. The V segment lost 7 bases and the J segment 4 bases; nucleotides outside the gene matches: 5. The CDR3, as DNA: TGTGCCAGCACTAGGACAGGGGGCATCTATGGCTACACCTTC. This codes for CASTRTGGIYGYTF.

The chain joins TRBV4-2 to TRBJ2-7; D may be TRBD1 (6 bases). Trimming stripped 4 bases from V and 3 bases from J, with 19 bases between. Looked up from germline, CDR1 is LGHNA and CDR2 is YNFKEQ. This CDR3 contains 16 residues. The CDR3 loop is CASSLGQQVDIYEQYF. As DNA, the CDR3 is TGTGCCAGCAGCCTCGGACAGCAAGTCGATATCTACGAGCAGTACTTC.

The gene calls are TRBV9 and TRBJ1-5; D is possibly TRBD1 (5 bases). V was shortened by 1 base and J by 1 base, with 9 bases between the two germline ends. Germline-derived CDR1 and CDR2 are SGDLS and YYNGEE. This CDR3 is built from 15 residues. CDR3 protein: CASSVQGNSNQPQHF. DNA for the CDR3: TGTGCCAGCAGCGTACAGGGTAACAGCAATCAGCCCCAGCATTTT.